The present TCR beta chain was sequenced within a study of regulatory T cells in long-lasting Graves disease. Regarding the study as a whole: There were preferences for TRBV28, TRBJ1-2 and TRBJ2-5 in persistent disease.

Combining iRepertoire HTBI primers with Arm-PCR of CDR3 regions, the authors built TCR beta libraries. Each CDR3 protein is one row after TCRdb ran MiXCR on the multiplex PCR reads. The sample consists of 360,000 or so distinct CDR3 sequences, around 15% of them appearing once. Regarding time point: newly diagnosed GD, antithyroid drugs for less than 3 months. PBMC-extracted RNA yielded the TCR library. This clonotype was seen only a few times. Its matching antigen is unknown. CDR3 length equals 13 residues. Germline V gene sequence: CDR1 MNHEY, CDR2 SVGEGT. Trimming cost V 6 bases and J 8 bases, with 14 bases left between them. These same data were also listed under a study on T cells in Graves' hyperthyroidism and ophthalmopathy.

The sequence derives from a woman under 30 with Graves disease. The sequencing here drew on peripheral blood mononuclear cells (PBMCs), taken at new diagnosis, from a patient treated with antithyroid drugs. The rearrangement uses TRBV6-2 or TRBV6-3 and TRBJ2-1; the D gene is possibly TRBD1 (5 bases). The CDR3 loop reads CASRQGGRDEQFF. The DNA for the CDR3 is TGTGCCAGCAGGCAGGGCGGTAGGGATGAGCAGTTCTTC.